At least ten counts were recorded for the clone carrying this TCR beta chain. What it binds is not known. The read ends 3 residues before the CDR3 terminus; that terminus is restored from the germline J gene. V gave up 4 bases and J gave up 0 bases, with 16 bases separating them. Germline assignment: CDR1 SGHRS and CDR2 YFSETQ. The CDR3 contains 16 residues. Clones were sequenced by immunoSEQ multiplex PCR, and TCRdb holds only the in-frame ones, with some missing. The data show 25,000 to 35,000 clones, none appearing only once, with roughly 3% held by the ten largest. These data originate in a study of T cell clonality in common variable immunodeficiency. Study-wide points: In common variable immunodeficiency, TCR beta chains reportedly carried fewer deletions and N-nucleotide insertions.

This chain connects TRBV5-1 to TRBJ2-5; TRBD1 is a possible D gene (5 bases). The sequence derives from a human donor with common variable immunodeficiency. Sequenced sample: peripheral blood mononuclear cells. The CDR3 here is CASSIGPKGYQETQYF. The CDR3 DNA, read in part, is TGCGCCAGCAGCATCGGCCCTAAGGGGTACCAAGAGACC.